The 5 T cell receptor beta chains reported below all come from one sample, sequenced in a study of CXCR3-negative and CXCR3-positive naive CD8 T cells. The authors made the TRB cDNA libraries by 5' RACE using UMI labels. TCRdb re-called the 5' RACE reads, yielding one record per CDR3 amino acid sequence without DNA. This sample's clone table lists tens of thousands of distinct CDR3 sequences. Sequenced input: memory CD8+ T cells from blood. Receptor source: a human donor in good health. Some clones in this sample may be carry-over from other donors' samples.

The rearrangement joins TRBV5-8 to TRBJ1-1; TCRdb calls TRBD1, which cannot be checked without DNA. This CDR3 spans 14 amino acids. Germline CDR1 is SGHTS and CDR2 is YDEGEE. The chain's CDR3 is CASSLLTANTEAFF.

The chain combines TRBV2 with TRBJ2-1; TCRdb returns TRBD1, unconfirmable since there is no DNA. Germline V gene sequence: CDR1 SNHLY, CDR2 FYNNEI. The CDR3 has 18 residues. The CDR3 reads CASNAGDQSARSYNEQFF.

The CDR3 sequence is CATSFDRGEQYF. V usage is TRBV15 and J usage is TRBJ2-7; TCRdb outputs TRBD1, but without DNA this stays unchecked. The CDR3 length is 12 residues. Germline V gene sequence: CDR1 LNHNV, CDR2 YYDKDF (reference sequence).

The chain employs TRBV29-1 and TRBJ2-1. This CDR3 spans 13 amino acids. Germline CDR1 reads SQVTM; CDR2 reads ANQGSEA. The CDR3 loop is CSGVGGSYNEQFF.

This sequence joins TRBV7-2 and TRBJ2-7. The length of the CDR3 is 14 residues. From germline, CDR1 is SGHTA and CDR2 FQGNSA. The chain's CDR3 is CASSLYGYSYEQYF.